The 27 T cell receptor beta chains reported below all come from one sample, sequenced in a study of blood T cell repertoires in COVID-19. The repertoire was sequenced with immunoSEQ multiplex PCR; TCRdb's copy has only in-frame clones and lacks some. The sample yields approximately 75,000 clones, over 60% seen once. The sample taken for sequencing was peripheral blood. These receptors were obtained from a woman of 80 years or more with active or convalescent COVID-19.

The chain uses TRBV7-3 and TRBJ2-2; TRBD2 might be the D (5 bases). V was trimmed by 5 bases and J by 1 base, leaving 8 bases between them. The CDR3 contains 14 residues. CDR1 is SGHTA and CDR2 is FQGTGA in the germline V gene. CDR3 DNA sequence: TGTGCCAGCAGCCTCGGGGTGAACACCGGGGAGCTGTTTTTT. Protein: CASSLGVNTGELFF.

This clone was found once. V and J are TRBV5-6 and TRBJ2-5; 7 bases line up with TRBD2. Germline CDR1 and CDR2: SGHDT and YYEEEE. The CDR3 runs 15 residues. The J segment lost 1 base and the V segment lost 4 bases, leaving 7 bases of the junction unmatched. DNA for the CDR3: TGTGCCAGCAGCCCCTGGGGCGGGGGCCAAGAGACCCAGTACTTC. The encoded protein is CASSPWGGGQETQYF. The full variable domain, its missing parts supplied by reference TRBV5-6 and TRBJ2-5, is DAGVTQSPTHLIKTRGQQVTLRCSPKSGHDTVSWYQQALGQGPQFIFQYYEEEERQRGNFPDRFSGHQFPNYSSELNVNALLLGDSALYLCASSPWGGGQETQYFGPGTRLLVL.

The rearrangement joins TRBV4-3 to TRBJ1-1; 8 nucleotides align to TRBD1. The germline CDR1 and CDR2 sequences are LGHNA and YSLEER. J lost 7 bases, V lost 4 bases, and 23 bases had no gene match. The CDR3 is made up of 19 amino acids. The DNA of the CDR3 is TGCGCCAGCAGCCCCAGGGGGCAGGGAGGATCTGTCTTGTTGAATGAAGCTTTCTTT. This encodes CASSPRGQGGSVLLNEAFF.

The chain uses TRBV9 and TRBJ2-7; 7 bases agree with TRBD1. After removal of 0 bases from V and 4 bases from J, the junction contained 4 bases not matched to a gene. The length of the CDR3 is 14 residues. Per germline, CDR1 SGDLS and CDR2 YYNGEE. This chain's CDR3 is CASSVGETGYEQYF. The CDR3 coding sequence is TGTGCCAGCAGCGTAGGAGAGACAGGGTACGAGCAGTACTTC.

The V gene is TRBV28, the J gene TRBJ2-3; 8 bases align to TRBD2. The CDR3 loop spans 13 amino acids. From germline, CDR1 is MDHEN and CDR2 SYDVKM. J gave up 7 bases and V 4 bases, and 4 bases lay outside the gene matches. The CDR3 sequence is CASSSERGNTQYF. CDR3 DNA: TGTGCCAGCAGTTCGGAGCGGGGGAATACGCAGTATTTT. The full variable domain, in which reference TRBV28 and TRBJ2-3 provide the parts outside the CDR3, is DVKVTQSSRYLVKRTGEKVFLECVQDMDHENMFWYRQDPGLGLRLIYFSYDVKMKEKGDIPEGYSVSREKKERFSLILESASTNQTSMYLCASSSERGNTQYFGPGTRLTVL.

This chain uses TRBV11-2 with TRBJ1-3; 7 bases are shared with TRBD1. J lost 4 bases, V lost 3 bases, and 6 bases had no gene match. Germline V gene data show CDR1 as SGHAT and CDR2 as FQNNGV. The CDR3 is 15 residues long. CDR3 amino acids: CASSFRTGLGNTIYF. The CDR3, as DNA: TGTGCCAGCAGCTTCCGGACAGGCCTCGGAAACACCATATATTTT.

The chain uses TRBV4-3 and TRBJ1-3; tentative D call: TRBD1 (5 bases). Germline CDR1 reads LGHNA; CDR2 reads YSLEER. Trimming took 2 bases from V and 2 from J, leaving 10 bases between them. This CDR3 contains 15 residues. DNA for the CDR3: TGCGCCAGCAGCCAACAGGGTAACACTGGAAACACCATATATTTT. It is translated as CASSQQGNTGNTIYF.

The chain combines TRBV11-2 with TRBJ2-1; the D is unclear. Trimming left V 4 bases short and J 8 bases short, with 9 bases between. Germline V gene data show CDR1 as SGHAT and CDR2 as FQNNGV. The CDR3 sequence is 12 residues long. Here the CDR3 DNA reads TGTGCCAGCAGCTCCAATCTATATGAGCAGTTCTTC. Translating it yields CASSSNLYEQFF.

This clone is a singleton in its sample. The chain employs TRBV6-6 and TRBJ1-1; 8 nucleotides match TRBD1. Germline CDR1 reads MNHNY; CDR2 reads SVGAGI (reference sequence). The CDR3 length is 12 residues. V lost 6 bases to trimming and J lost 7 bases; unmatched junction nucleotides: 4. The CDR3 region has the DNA TGTGCCAGCAGCCGGACAGGGAATGAAGCTTTCTTT. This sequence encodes CASSRTGNEAFF.

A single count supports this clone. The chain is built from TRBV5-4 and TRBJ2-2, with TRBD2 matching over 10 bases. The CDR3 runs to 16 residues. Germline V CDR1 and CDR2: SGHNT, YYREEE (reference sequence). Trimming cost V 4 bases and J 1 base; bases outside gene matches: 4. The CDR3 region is CASSATSGENTGELFF. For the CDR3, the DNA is TGTGCCAGCAGCGCAACTAGCGGGGAGAACACCGGGGAGCTGTTTTTT. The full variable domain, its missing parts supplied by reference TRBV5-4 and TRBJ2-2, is ETGVTQSPTHLIKTRGQQVTLRCSSQSGHNTVSWYQQALGQGPQFIFQYYREEENGRGNFPPRFSGLQFPNYSSELNVNALELDDSALYLCASSATSGENTGELFFGEGSRLTVL.

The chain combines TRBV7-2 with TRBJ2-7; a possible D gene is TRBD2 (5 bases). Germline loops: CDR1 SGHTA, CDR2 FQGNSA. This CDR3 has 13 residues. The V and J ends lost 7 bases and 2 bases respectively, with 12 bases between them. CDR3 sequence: CASIRGLTYEQYF. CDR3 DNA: TGTGCCAGCATCCGCGGGCTGACCTACGAGCAGTACTTC. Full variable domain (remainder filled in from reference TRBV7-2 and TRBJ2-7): GAGVSQSPSNKVTEKGKDVELRCDPISGHTALYWYRQSLGQGLEFLIYFQGNSAPDKSGLPSDRFSAERTGGSVSTLTIQRTQQEDSAVYLCASIRGLTYEQYFGPGTRLTVT.

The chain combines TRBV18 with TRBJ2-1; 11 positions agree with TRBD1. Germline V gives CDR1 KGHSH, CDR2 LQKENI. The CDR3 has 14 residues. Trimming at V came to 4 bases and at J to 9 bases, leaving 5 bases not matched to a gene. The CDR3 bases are TGTGCCAGCTCACTTGGACAGGGGGCAAGTGAGCAGTTCTTC. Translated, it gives CASSLGQGASEQFF.

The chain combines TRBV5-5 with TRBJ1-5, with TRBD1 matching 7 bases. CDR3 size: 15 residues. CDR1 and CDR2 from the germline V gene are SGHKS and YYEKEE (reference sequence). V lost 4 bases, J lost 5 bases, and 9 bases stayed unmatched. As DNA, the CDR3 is TGTGCCAGCAGCCCCCGCGGAGACAGGGATCAGCCCCAGCATTTT. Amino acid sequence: CASSPRGDRDQPQHF.

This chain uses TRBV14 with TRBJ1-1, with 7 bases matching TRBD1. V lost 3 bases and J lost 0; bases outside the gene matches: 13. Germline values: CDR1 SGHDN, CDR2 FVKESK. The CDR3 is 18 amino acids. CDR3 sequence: CASSQAPWQGEMNTEAFF. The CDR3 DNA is TGTGCCAGCAGCCAGGCCCCGTGGCAGGGGGAGATGAACACTGAAGCTTTCTTT.

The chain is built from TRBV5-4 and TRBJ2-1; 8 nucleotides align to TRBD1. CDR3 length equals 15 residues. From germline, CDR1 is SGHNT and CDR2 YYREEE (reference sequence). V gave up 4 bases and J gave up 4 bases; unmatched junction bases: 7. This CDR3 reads CASSNDQGAYNEQFF. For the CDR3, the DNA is TGTGCCAGCAGCAACGACCAGGGGGCTTACAATGAGCAGTTCTTC.

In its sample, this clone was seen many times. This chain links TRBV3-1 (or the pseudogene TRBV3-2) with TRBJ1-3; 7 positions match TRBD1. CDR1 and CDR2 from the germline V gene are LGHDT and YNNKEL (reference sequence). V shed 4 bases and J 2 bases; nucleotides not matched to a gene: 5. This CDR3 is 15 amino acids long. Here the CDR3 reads CASSRLTGPGNTIYF. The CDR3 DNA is TGTGCCAGCAGCCGCCTGACAGGGCCTGGAAACACCATATATTTT.

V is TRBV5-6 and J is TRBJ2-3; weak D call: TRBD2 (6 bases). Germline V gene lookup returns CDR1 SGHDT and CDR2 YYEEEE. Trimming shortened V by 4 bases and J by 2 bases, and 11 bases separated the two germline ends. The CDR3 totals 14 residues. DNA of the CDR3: TGTGCCAGCAGCCGCGGGGTCTACACAGATACGCAGTATTTT. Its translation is CASSRGVYTDTQYF.

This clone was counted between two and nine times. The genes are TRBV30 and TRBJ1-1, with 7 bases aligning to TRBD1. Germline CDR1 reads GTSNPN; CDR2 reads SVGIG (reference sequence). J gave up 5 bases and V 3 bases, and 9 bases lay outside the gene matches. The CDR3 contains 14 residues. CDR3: CAWRPPGGRTEAFF. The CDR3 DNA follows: TGTGCCTGGAGGCCCCCAGGGGGTCGGACTGAAGCTTTCTTT.

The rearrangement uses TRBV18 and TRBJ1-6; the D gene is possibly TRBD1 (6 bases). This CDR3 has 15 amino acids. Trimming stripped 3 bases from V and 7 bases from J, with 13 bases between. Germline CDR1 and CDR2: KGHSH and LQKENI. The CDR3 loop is CASSPQQGGNSPLHF. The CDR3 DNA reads TGTGCCAGCTCACCTCAACAGGGAGGGAATTCACCCCTCCACTTT.

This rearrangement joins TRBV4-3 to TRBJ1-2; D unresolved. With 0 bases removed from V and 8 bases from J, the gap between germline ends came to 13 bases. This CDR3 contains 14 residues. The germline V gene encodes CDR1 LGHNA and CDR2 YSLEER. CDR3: CASSQEGRFGGYTF. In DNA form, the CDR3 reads TGCGCCAGCAGCCAAGAAGGCCGCTTCGGGGGCTACACCTTC.

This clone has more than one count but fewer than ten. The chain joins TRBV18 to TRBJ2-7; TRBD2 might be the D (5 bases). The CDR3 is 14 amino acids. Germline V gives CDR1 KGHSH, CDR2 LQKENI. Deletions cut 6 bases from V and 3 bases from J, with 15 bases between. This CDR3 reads CASSLWAGSYEQYF. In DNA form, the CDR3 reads TGTGCCAGCTCCCTCTGGGCTGGGAGCTACGAGCAGTACTTC.

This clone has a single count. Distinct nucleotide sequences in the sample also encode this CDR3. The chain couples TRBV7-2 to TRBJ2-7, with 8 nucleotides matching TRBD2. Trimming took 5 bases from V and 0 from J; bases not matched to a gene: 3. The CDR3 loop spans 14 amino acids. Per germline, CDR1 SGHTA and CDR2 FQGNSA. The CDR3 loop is CASSSGGSSYEQYF. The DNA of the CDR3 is TGTGCCAGCAGCAGCGGGGGAAGCTCCTACGAGCAGTACTTC.

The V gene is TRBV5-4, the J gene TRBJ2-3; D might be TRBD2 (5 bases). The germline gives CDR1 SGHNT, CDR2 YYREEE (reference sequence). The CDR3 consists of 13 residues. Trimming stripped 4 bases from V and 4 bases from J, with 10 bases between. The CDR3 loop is CASSPEGADTQYF. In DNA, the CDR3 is TGTGCCAGCAGCCCCGAGGGCGCAGATACGCAGTATTTT.

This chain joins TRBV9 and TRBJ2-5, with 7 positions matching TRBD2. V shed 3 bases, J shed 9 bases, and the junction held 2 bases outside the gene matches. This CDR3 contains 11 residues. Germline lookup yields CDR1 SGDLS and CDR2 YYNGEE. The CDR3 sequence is CASSGAGAQYF. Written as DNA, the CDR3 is TGTGCCAGCAGCGGGGCGGGGGCCCAGTACTTC.

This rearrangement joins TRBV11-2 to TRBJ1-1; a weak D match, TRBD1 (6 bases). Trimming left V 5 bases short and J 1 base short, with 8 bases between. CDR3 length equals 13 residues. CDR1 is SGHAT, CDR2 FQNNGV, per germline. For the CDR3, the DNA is TGTGCCAGCAGCCCACAGGGGAACACTGAAGCTTTCTTT. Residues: CASSPQGNTEAFF.

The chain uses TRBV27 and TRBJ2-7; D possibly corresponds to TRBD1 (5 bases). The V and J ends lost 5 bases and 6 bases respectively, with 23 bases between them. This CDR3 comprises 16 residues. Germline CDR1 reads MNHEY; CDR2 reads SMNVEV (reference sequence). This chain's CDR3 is CASSLTWTPLRVEQYF. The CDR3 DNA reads TGTGCCAGCAGTCTAACGTGGACACCCCTTAGGGTCGAGCAGTACTTC.

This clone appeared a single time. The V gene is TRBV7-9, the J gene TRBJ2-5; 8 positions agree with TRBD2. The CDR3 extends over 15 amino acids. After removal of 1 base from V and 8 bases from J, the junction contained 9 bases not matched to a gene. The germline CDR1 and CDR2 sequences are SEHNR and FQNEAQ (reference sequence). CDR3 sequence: CASSLVAGGVDTQYF. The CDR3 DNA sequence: TGTGCCAGCAGCTTAGTCGCCGGGGGGGTAGATACCCAGTACTTC.